This T cell receptor beta chain was identified during a study of prognosis after radiotherapy for stage I lung cancer. With respect to this clonotype: With only one base between it and a far larger clone, this is likely a read error.

From genomic DNA, TCR beta CDR3 was amplified by two-round multiplex PCR. With primers specific to each TRBV and TRBJ gene, the first-round PCR was performed. TCRdb used MiXCR to reprocess the multiplex PCR reads, holding one entry per CDR3 protein. The sample has some 35,000 distinct CDR3 sequences, about 32% seen once. The CDR3 has 16 amino acids. The V gene's germline CDR1 is MRHNA and CDR2 SNTAGT. Each of two time points yielded about 5.7 milliliters of peripheral venous blood. V and J are TRBV6-4 and TRBJ1-3; perhaps TRBD1 as D (5 bases). The specimen was PBMCs, collected before or after stereotactic body radiation therapy (not recorded which). The origin of this receptor is a donor over 45 with non-small cell lung cancer. CDR3 sequence reads: CASSNPGLLSVNTIYF. CDR3 nucleotide sequence: TGTGCCAGCAGTAACCCGGGACTACTCTCTGTAAACACCATATATTTT.